Following are 13 T cell receptor beta chains from one sample sequenced in a study of response to subunit inactivated influenza vaccine. Each CDR3 protein is one row after TCRdb ran MiXCR on the RT-PCR reads. The data hold about 780,000 distinct CDR3 sequences, with less than 20% observed a single time. Sequenced material: PBMCs from blood, taken roughly 5 days after vaccination. These TCRs come from a man in his forties or fifties who received an inactivated influenza vaccine.

This clonotype has more than one count but fewer than ten. The rearrangement uses TRBV12-3 or TRBV12-4 and TRBJ2-2; D could derive from TRBD1 or TRBD2 (6 bases each). V was pared by 7 bases and J by 10 bases, with 16 bases between. The CDR3 loop spans 13 amino acids. The CDR3 nucleotides read TGTGCCAGCAAATTAGTCGGGGGCCTGGAGCTGTTTTTT. It encodes CASKLVGGLELFF.

This clonotype appeared many times. The gene calls are TRBV24-1 and TRBJ2-1, with D perhaps given as TRBD1 or TRBD2 (5 bases each). Trimming took 5 bases from V and 5 from J, leaving 15 bases between them. This CDR3 region has 15 residues. The germline V gene encodes CDR1 KGHDR and CDR2 SFDVKD. The CDR3 nucleotides are TGTGCCACCAGTGGGGGACCCGGGGAAGACAATGAGCAGTTCTTC. It encodes CATSGGPGEDNEQFF.

The chain employs TRBV6-1 and TRBJ2-3, with TRBD2 matching over 10 bases. The V gene's germline CDR1 is MNHNS and CDR2 SASEGT. The V and J ends lost 5 bases and 2 bases, in that order; junction bases with no gene match: 4. The CDR3 covers 15 residues. This CDR3 reads CASSTSGRATDTQYF. The CDR3 DNA reads as TGTGCCAGCAGTACAAGCGGGAGGGCCACAGATACGCAGTATTTT.

V is TRBV28 and J is TRBJ2-2, with 9 nucleotides matching TRBD1. This CDR3 is built from 13 residues. V shed 10 bases and J 6 bases; nucleotides not matched to a gene: 6. Germline CDR1 is MDHEN and CDR2 is SYDVKM. The CDR3 nucleotides read TGTGCCACCTCCGGACAGGGGTCCGGGGAGCTGTTTTTT. Translation gives CATSGQGSGELFF. The whole variable domain, remainder taken from reference TRBV28 and TRBJ2-2, is DVKVTQSSRYLVKRTGEKVFLECVQDMDHENMFWYRQDPGLGLRLIYFSYDVKMKEKGDIPEGYSVSREKKERFSLILESASTNQTSMYLCATSGQGSGELFFGEGSRLTVL.

This clonotype has only one observation. The chain is built from TRBV9 and TRBJ2-1; TRBD2 matches at 10 bases. With 4 bases clipped from V and 8 bases from J, the junction kept 12 bases outside the gene matches. CDR1 and CDR2 (germline): SGDLS, YYNGEE. The length of the CDR3 is 16 residues. The CDR3 region has the DNA TGTGCCAGCAGCCCCTCCCCTAGCGGGAGTAGCTATGAGCAGTTCTTC. This sequence encodes CASSPSPSGSSYEQFF.

The table lists this clonotype with a few counts. The chain links TRBV12-3 or TRBV12-4 to TRBJ1-2, with 9 bases that match TRBD1. V shed 5 bases, J shed 2 bases, and the junction held 12 bases outside the gene matches. The CDR3 has 17 amino acids. The CDR3 spells CASSAAGTGMANYGYTF. The CDR3 DNA reads as TGTGCCAGCAGTGCCGCGGGGACAGGGATGGCCAACTATGGCTACACCTTC.

The V and J genes are TRBV7-3 and TRBJ2-7; TRBD2 matches 11 bases. The germline CDR1 and CDR2 sequences are SGHTA and FQGTGA. The CDR3 loop spans 13 amino acids. V was pared by 4 bases and J by 6 bases, with 2 bases of the junction left unmatched. Written as DNA, the CDR3 is TGTGCCAGCAGCTCCGGGACTAGCGGCGAGCAGTACTTC. The encoded protein is CASSSGTSGEQYF.

This clonotype was counted only a few times. The gene calls are TRBV7-2 and TRBJ1-6, with D perhaps TRBD1 (5 bases). The V gene lost 5 bases and the J gene lost 10 bases, with 18 bases spanning the gap. Germline V gene sequence: CDR1 SGHTA, CDR2 FQGNSA. This CDR3 has 15 amino acids. Here the CDR3 reads CASSPGTLRDSPLHF. CDR3 in DNA: TGTGCCAGCAGCCCGGGGACCCTCAGGGACTCACCCCTCCACTTT.

The genes are TRBV20-1 and TRBJ2-1; 9 nucleotides align to TRBD2. J gave up 1 base and V 0 bases, and 4 bases lay outside the gene matches. Germline CDR1 DFQATT, CDR2 SNEGSKA (reference sequence). The CDR3 loop spans 16 amino acids. CDR3 region: CSARDFAGGSYNEQFF. CDR3 sequence (DNA): TGCAGTGCTAGAGATTTCGCGGGAGGGTCCTACAATGAGCAGTTCTTC.

The chain joins TRBV10-3 to TRBJ1-1; TRBD1 might be the D (5 bases). Germline V gene lookup returns CDR1 ENHRY and CDR2 SYGVKD. The CDR3 length is 13 residues. V was trimmed by 10 bases and J by 0 bases, leaving 12 bases between them. The CDR3 is CATGGGMNTEAFF. For the CDR3, the DNA is TGTGCCACGGGGGGTGGGATGAACACTGAAGCTTTCTTT.

A few counts support this clonotype. The V call is TRBV30, the J call TRBJ2-3; D is perhaps TRBD2 (6 bases). With 3 bases removed from V and 2 bases from J, the gap between germline ends came to 18 bases. Germline values: CDR1 GTSNPN, CDR2 SVGIG (reference sequence). The CDR3 is 16 amino acids. Here the CDR3 reads CAWRNPGLADTDTQYF. The CDR3 region has the DNA TGTGCCTGGAGAAACCCGGGACTTGCTGACACAGATACGCAGTATTTT.

The J gene is TRBJ1-1, the V gene TRBV7-9; no clear D gene. The V and J ends lost 3 bases and 6 bases respectively, with 5 bases between them. This CDR3 is built from 11 residues. Looked up from germline, CDR1 is SEHNR and CDR2 is FQNEAQ (reference sequence). CDR3 nucleotide sequence: TGTGCCAGCAGCTTGCTTGCTGAAGCTTTCTTT. Its protein product is CASSLLAEAFF.

The J gene is TRBJ1-1, the V gene TRBV6-5, with D perhaps matching TRBD1 (5 bases). This CDR3 region has 15 residues. CDR1 MNHEY and CDR2 SVGAGI come from the germline V gene. Trimming left V 4 bases short and J 10 bases short, with 22 bases between. The CDR3 coding sequence is TGTGCCAGCAGTTCTGGGACCGGGACGGCAAGTCGAGCTTTCTTT. Translation gives CASSSGTGTASRAFF.